The rows below give T cell receptor beta chains drawn from one sample of a study of blood T cell repertoires in COVID-19. Only in-frame clones appear in the TCRdb table, and some are missing; sequencing was by immunoSEQ multiplex PCR. The sample holds 250,000 or so clones; roughly 80% are singletons and the top ten take roughly 3.1%. Material for sequencing was PBMCs or T cells enriched from blood (not recorded which). Every receptor here comes from a man in his fifties who had recovered from COVID-19. Both conserved end residues are part of each CDR3. A D gene is named only where the DNA matches it firmly. Clone size is shown for a subset of rows, as once, few, many or a class of expanded clone.

16 | TRBJ2-2 | - | TRBV7-9 | TRBD2 | TGTGCCAGCAGCTTCGCAGCGGGGGTCGACACCGGGGAGCTGTTTTTT | CASSFAAGVDTGELFF
16 | TRBJ2-3 | - | TRBV5-1 | TRBD2 | TGCGCCAGCAGTCATAGCGGGGCCGCGAGCACAGATACGCAGTATTTT | CASSHSGAASTDTQYF
13 | TRBJ2-7 | - | TRBV10-2 | - | TGCGCCAGCAGTACAGAAACTGTCTACGAGCAGTACTTC | CASSTETVYEQYF
13 | TRBJ1-2 | - | TRBV6-5 | - | TGTGCCAGCAGTCGAGACAGGTTTTATGGCTACACCTTC | CASSRDRFYGYTF
14 | TRBJ2-7 | - | TRBV5-1 | - | TGCGCCAGCAGCTTGCAGCAGGGCGCAAACGAGCAGTACTTC | CASSLQQGANEQYF
15 | TRBJ2-3 | - | TRBV7-3 | - | TGTGCCAGCAGCCCAGGACTCTTTTCCACAGATACGCAGTATTTT | CASSPGLFSTDTQYF
15 | TRBJ2-7 | - | TRBV7-9 | TRBD2 | TGTGCCAGCAGCCCCCCTGCTAGCGGGAGCTACGAGCAGTACTTC | CASSPPASGSYEQYF
18 | TRBJ2-3 | - | TRBV6-2/TRBV6-3 | TRBD2 | TGTGCCAGCAGTTACCCCTCGACTGCGGGAGGTTCCACAGATACGCAGTATTTT | CASSYPSTAGGSTDTQYF
18 | TRBJ2-5 | - | TRBV29-1 | - | TGCAGCGTTGAAAGGCATTCTCTAAGGGAGCAAGTGGTGGAGACCCAGTACTTC | CSVERHSLREQVVETQYF
11 | TRBJ1-1 | once | TRBV28 | - | TGTGCCAGCAGTTCTCGGGAGGGAGCTTTCTTT | CASSSREGAFF
15 | TRBJ2-2 | - | TRBV25-1 | - | TGTGCCAGCAGTGACCAGACTAGTTTCACCGGGGAGCTGTTTTTT | CASSDQTSFTGELFF
15 | TRBJ2-7 | - | TRBV5-6 | TRBD2 | TGTGCCAGCGGCGGGGCCGGGACTAGCGGGAATTTTCGGTACTTC | CASGGAGTSGNFRYF
15 | TRBJ2-6 | - | TRBV30 | - | TGTGCCTGGAGTGTACTGGGGGGAGGGGCCAACGTCCTGACTTTC | CAWSVLGGGANVLTF
17 | TRBJ2-3 | once | TRBV10-3 | TRBD2 | TGTGCCATCAGCCGAGGGACTAGCGCCTCTAGCACAGATACGCAGTATTTT | CAISRGTSASSTDTQYF
13 | TRBJ1-3 | - | TRBV4-2 | - | TGTGCCAGCAGCCAAGATCGGGTAAACACCATATATTTT | CASSQDRVNTIYF
15 | TRBJ1-1 | - | TRBV19 | - | TGTGCCACACAGGGTCAGGACATAATGAACACTGAAGCTTTCTTT | CATQGQDIMNTEAFF
24 | TRBJ2-7 | once | TRBV21-1 | - | TGTGCCAGCAGCAAAGTAAACCCCCATGCCTGCGAGGGCTCCGACAGGACTTTCGTCTACGAGCAGTACTTC | CASSKVNPHACEGSDRTFVYEQYF
15 | TRBJ2-7 | once | TRBV2 | TRBD2 | TGTGCCAGCGGAAGGAGCGGGGGGTTTTCCTACGAGCAGTACTTC | CASGRSGGFSYEQYF
16 | TRBJ2-6 | - | TRBV12-5 | - | TGTGCTAGTGGTGACAAACAGCTAACTGGGGCCAACGTCCTGACTTTC | CASGDKQLTGANVLTF
14 | TRBJ1-1 | - | TRBV9 | - | TGTGCCAGCAGAAGGGGTCAGACGAACACTGAAGCTTTCTTT | CASRRGQTNTEAFF
16 | TRBJ2-6 | - | TRBV6-2/TRBV6-3 | - | TGTGCCAGCAGTTACTCGGGGGGATCTGGGGCCAACGTCCTGACTTTC | CASSYSGGSGANVLTF
14 | TRBJ1-1 | - | TRBV14 | - | TGTGCCAGCAGCCAAACCCGGGGTATGGGTGAAGCTTTCTTT | CASSQTRGMGEAFF